The clone carrying this T cell receptor beta chain was recorded many times. The target antigen is unknown. Libraries of TCR beta came from iRepertoire HTBI primers plus Arm-PCR of CDR3 regions. TCRdb independently ran MiXCR on the multiplex PCR reads; one entry per CDR3 protein. The table has 300,000 to 450,000 distinct CDR3 sequences, roughly a sixth seen once; the top ten hold 22%. Specified time point: newly diagnosed GD, antithyroid drugs for less than 3 months. Generation of the TCR library employed RNA extracted from PBMCs. The V gene's germline CDR1 is SGHRS and CDR2 YFSETQ. This CDR3 contains 15 residues. Trimming at V came to 3 bases and at J to 4 bases, leaving 4 bases not matched to a gene. This sample was included in a study of regulatory T cells in long-lasting Graves disease. In the study overall: Recently diagnosed Graves' patients had received antithyroid drugs for under 3 months. Findings and limits, study-wide: Persistent patients shared more public clonotypes (roughly 2,500) than new patients (just under 1,000).

V gene TRBV5-1 combines with J gene TRBJ1-1; TRBD1 aligns across 12 bases. Sample: peripheral blood mononuclear cells (PBMCs), taken at new diagnosis, from a patient treated with antithyroid drugs. This clonotype originated in a female donor with Graves disease. CDR3 coding DNA: TGCGCCAGCAGCTGGGGGACAGGGGGCATCACTGAAGCTTTCTTT. It encodes CASSWGTGGITEAFF.